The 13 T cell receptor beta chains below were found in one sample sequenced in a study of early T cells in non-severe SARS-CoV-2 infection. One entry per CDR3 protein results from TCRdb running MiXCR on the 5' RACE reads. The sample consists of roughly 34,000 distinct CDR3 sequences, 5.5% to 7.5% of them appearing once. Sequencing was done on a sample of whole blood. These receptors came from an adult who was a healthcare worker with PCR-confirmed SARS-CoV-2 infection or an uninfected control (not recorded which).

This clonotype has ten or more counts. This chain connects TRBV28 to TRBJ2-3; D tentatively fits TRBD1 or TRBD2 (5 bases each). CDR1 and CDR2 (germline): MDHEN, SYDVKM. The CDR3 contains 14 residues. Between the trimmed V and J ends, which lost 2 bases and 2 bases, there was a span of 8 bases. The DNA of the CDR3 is TGTGCCAGCAGTTTACCCGGGACCACAGATACGCAGTATTTT. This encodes CASSLPGTTDTQYF.

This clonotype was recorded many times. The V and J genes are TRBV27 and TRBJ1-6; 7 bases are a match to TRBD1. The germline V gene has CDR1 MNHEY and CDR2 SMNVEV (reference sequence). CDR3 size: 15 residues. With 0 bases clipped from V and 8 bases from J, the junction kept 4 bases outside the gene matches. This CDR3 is CASSLSDRLHSPLHF. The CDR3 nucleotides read TGTGCCAGCAGTTTATCGGACAGGTTGCATTCACCCCTCCACTTT.

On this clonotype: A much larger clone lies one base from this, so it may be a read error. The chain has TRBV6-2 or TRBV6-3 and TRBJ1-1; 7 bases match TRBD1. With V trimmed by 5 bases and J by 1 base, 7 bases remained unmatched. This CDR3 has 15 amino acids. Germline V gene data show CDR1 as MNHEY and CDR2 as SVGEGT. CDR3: CASSGGQRANTEAFF. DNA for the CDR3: TGTGCCAGCAGTGGGGGACAGCGGGCGAACACTGAAGCTTTCTTT.

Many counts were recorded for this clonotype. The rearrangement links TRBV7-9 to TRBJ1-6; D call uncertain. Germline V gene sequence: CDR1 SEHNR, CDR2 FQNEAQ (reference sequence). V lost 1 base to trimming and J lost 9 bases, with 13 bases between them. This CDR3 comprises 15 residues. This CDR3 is CASSLEDRGSSPLHF. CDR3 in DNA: TGTGCCAGCAGCTTAGAGGACCGCGGTTCTTCACCCCTCCACTTT. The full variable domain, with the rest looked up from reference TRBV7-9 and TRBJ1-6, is DTGVSQNPRHKITKRGQNVTFRCDPISEHNRLYWYRQTLGQGPEFLTYFQNEAQLEKSRLLSDRFSAERPKGSFSTLEIQRTEQGDSAMYLCASSLEDRGSSPLHFGNGTRLTVT.

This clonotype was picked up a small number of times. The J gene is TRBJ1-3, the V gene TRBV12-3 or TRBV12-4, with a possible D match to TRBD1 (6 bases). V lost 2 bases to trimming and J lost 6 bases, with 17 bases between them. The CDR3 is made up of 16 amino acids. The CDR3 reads CASSLLGQPWLNTIYF. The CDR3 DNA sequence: TGTGCCAGCAGTTTACTCGGACAGCCATGGCTAAACACCATATATTTT.

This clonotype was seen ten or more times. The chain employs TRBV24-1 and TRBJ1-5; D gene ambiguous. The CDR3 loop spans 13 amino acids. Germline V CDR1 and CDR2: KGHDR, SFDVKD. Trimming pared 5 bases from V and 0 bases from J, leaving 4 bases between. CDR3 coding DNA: TGTGCCACCAGTGTGAATAGCAATCAGCCCCAGCATTTT. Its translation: CATSVNSNQPQHF.

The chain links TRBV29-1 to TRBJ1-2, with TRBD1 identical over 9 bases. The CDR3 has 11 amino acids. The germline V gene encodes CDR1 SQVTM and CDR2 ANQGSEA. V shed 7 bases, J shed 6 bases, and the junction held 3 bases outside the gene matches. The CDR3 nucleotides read TGCAGCGCAACAGGGGGCAATGGCTACACCTTC. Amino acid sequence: CSATGGNGYTF.

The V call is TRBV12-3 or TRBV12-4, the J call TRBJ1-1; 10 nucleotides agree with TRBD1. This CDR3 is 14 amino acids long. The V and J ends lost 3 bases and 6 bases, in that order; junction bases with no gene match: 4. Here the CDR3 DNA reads TGTGCCAGCAGTTTGGGACAGGGGATTTCTGAAGCTTTCTTT. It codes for CASSLGQGISEAFF.

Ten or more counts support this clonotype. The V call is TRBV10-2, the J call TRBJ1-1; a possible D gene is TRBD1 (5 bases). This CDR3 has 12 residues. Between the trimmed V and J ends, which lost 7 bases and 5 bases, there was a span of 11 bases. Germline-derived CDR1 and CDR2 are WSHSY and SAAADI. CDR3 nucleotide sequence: TGCGCCAGCATTGCAGGGAGGACTGAAGCTTTCTTT. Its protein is CASIAGRTEAFF.

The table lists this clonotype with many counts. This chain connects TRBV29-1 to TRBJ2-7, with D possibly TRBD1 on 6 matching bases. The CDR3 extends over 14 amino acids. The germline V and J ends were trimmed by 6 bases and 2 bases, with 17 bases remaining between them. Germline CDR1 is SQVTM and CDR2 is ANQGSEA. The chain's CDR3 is CSVAEGTLAYEQYF. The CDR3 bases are TGCAGCGTAGCTGAGGGGACACTAGCCTACGAGCAGTACTTC.

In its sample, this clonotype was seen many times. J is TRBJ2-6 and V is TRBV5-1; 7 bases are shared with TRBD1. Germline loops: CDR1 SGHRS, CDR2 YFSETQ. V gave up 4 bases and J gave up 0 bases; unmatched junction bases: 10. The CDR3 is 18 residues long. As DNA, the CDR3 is TGCGCCAGCAGCCGGTGGGACAGTGGGGGCTCTGGGGCCAACGTCCTGACTTTC. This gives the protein CASSRWDSGGSGANVLTF.

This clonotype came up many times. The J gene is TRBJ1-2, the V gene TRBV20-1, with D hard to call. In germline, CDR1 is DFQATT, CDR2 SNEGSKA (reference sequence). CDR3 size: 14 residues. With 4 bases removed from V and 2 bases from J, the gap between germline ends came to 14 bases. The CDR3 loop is CSATKGGLNYGYTF. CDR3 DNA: TGCAGTGCTACGAAGGGTGGCCTAAACTATGGCTACACCTTC.

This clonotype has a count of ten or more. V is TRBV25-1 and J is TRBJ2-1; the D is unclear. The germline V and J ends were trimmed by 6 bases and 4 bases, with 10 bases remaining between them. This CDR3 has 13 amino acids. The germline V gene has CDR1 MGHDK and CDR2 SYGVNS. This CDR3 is CASRMDLYNEQFF. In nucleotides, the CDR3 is TGTGCCAGCAGGATGGACCTTTACAATGAGCAGTTCTTC.